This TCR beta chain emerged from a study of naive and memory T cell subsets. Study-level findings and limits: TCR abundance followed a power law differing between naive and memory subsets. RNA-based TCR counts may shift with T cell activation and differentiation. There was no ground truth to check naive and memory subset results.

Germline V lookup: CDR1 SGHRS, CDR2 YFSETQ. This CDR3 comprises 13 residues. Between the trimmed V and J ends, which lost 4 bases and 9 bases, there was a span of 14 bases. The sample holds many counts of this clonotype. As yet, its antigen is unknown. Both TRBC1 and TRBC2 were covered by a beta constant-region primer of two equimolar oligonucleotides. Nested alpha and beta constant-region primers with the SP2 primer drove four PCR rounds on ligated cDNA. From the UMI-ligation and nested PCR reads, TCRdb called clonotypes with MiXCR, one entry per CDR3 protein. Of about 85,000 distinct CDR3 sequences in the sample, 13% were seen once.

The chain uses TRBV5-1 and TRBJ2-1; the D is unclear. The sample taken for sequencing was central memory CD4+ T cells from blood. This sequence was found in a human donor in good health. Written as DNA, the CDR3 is TGCGCCAGCAGCCCGGAGTTCAGCCTTGAGCAGTTCTTC. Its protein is CASSPEFSLEQFF. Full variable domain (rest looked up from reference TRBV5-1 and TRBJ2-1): KAGVTQTPRYLIKTRGQQVTLSCSPISGHRSVSWYQQTPGQGLQFLFEYFSETQRNKGNFPGRFSGRQFSNSRSEMNVSTLELGDSALYLCASSPEFSLEQFFGPGTRLTVL.